Listed below are T cell receptor beta chains from one sample, sequenced in a study of PD-1 blockade in classical Hodgkin lymphoma. The table came from immunoSEQ multiplex PCR; TCRdb's copy has only in-frame clones and leaves some out. There are tens of thousands of clones in the sample; roughly 73% occur only once, and under 15% lies in the top ten. This specimen consisted of peripheral blood mononuclear cells (PBMCs), obtained at baseline. All receptors derive from a human donor with classical Hodgkin lymphoma. CDR3s include the opening cysteine and the closing phenylalanine or tryptophan. The D gene is left open where the match is weak. Size is stated for part of the rows, as once, few or many counts, or as a class when the clone is expanded.

J gene,clone size,V gene,D gene,CDR3 protein,CDR3 DNA
TRBJ1-2,-,TRBV6-5,-,CASSYSIEFRVYGYTF,TGTGCCAGCAGTTACTCGATCGAATTCAGGGTCTATGGCTACACCTTC
TRBJ2-2,once,TRBV10-1,-,CASSESDSPNTGELFF,TGCGCCAGCAGTGAGTCGGACAGCCCGAACACCGGGGAGCTGTTTTTT
TRBJ1-3,-,TRBV18,TRBD1,CASSPLLPRGGTIYF,TGTGCCAGCTCACCACTTCTTCCCAGGGGGGGCACCATATATTTT
TRBJ2-7,-,TRBV6-5,TRBD1,CASSYLGQAYEQYF,TGTGCCAGCAGTTACCTCGGACAGGCCTACGAGCAGTACTTC
TRBJ1-2,-,TRBV19,-,CASSNPAQRYGYTF,TGTGCCAGTAGTAACCCGGCCCAACGCTATGGCTACACCTTC
TRBJ2-7,-,TRBV4-1,TRBD2,CASSQAGLAGDEQYF,TGCGCCAGCAGCCAAGCGGGACTAGCGGGGGACGAGCAGTACTTC
TRBJ2-7,-,TRBV5-1,TRBD1,CASSSITTGGSTYEQYF,TGCGCCAGCAGCTCGATAACTACAGGGGGCAGTACGTACGAGCAGTACTTC
TRBJ2-2,once,TRBV29-1,TRBD2,CSVRGGGGTGELFF,TGCAGCGTGCGGGGGGGCGGCGGCACCGGGGAGCTGTTTTTT
TRBJ1-2,few,TRBV30,-,CAWSPLGGGYTF,TGTGCCTGGAGTCCCCTGGGAGGGGGCTACACCTTC
TRBJ1-1,-,TRBV7-2,-,CASSPLGSMNTEAFF,TGTGCCAGCTCCCCTTTGGGGTCCATGAACACTGAAGCTTTCTTT
TRBJ2-7,-,TRBV10-3,-,CAISETQRHYEQYF,TGTGCCATCAGTGAGACACAGAGGCACTACGAGCAGTACTTC
TRBJ1-2,-,TRBV4-3,TRBD1,CASSQEPKGASGYTF,TGCGCCAGCAGCCAGGAGCCGAAGGGGGCGAGTGGCTACACCTTC
TRBJ1-2,-,TRBV28,-,CASSLYPGYYGYTF,TGTGCCAGCAGTTTATACCCAGGGTACTATGGCTACACCTTC
TRBJ2-7,-,TRBV7-9,TRBD2,CASSPRSGGDYEQYF,TGTGCCAGCAGCCCCCGCAGCGGGGGGGACTACGAGCAGTACTTC
TRBJ2-7,-,TRBV4-2,TRBD2,CASSQDTALAGGIYEQYF,TGTGCCAGCAGCCAAGATACGGCCCTAGCGGGGGGGATCTACGAGCAGTACTTC
TRBJ2-2,-,TRBV7-2,-,CASSLEGLNTGELFF,TGTGCCAGCAGCTTAGAAGGTCTGAACACCGGGGAGCTGTTTTTT
TRBJ1-2,large,TRBV7-9,-,CASSPLWAGDYGYTF,TGTGCCAGCAGCCCGTTATGGGCAGGGGACTATGGCTACACCTTC
TRBJ2-2,-,TRBV4-1,-,CASSRSRGRGVENTGELFF,TGCGCCAGCAGCCGCAGCCGTGGCAGGGGAGTAGAGAACACCGGGGAGCTGTTTTTT
TRBJ1-4,few,TRBV4-3,TRBD1,CASSHNPPGGEGEKLFF,TGCGCCAGCAGCCACAACCCCCCAGGGGGCGAGGGTGAAAAACTGTTTTTT
TRBJ1-2,-,TRBV6-5,TRBD1,CASSYWDRVDGYTF,TGTGCCAGCAGTTACTGGGACAGGGTCGATGGCTACACCTTC
TRBJ1-6,-,TRBV7-2,TRBD1,CASSLDPADRGYNSPLHF,TGTGCCAGCAGCTTAGATCCCGCGGACAGGGGCTATAATTCACCCCTCCACTTT
TRBJ2-7,few,TRBV7-9,-,CASSPVHEQYF,TGTGCCAGCAGCCCCGTCCACGAGCAGTACTTC
TRBJ2-1,-,TRBV4-2,-,CASSQTYNEQFF,TGTGCCAGCAGCCAAACGTACAATGAGCAGTTCTTC
TRBJ1-4,-,TRBV4-3,-,CASSQAYATNEKLFF,TGCGCCAGCAGCCAAGCATACGCAACTAATGAAAAACTGTTTTTT
TRBJ2-7,few,TRBV9,-,CASSVATAARYEQYF,TGTGCCAGCAGCGTAGCTACTGCGGCCCGCTACGAGCAGTACTTC
TRBJ2-5,-,TRBV7-3,TRBD1,CASSSTGSQKETQYF,TGTGCCAGCAGCTCGACAGGGAGTCAAAAAGAGACCCAGTACTTC
TRBJ2-7,-,TRBV6-1,TRBD2,CASRPLAGGSSEQYF,TGTGCCAGCAGGCCCCTAGCGGGGGGTTCTAGCGAGCAGTACTTC
TRBJ2-7,once,TRBV9,-,CASSQEGWTPYEQYF,TGTGCCAGCAGCCAAGAAGGCTGGACACCCTACGAGCAGTACTTC
TRBJ2-3,-,TRBV7-8,-,CASSLLVLGTENTDTQYF,TGTGCCAGCAGCTTACTGGTTCTTGGGACGGAAAACACAGATACGCAGTATTTT
TRBJ2-7,-,TRBV6-5,-,CASSYRVHEQYF,TGTGCCAGCAGTTACAGGGTCCACGAGCAGTACTTC
TRBJ2-7,medium-sized,TRBV27,-,CASSSGAGVPYEQYF,TGTGCCAGCAGTTCAGGGGCCGGGGTTCCTTACGAGCAGTACTTC
TRBJ1-4,-,TRBV5-1,TRBD1,CASSQGQKSNEKLFF,TGCGCCAGCAGCCAGGGACAGAAGTCAAATGAAAAACTGTTTTTT
TRBJ2-7,-,TRBV6-5,-,CASSSWDRTYEQYF,TGTGCCAGCAGTTCCTGGGACCGGACCTACGAGCAGTACTTC
TRBJ2-6,-,TRBV7-9,-,CANAGSGANVLTF,TGTGCCAACGCAGGCTCTGGGGCCAACGTCCTGACTTTC
TRBJ1-1,-,TRBV7-8,-,CASSLPKNRFQYMNTEAFF,TGTGCCAGCAGCTTACCGAAAAACAGGTTCCAGTACATGAACACTGAAGCTTTCTTT
TRBJ1-5,-,TRBV5-8,-,CASSRGGSNQPQHF,TGTGCCAGCAGCCGCGGAGGGAGCAATCAGCCCCAGCATTTT
TRBJ1-5,-,TRBV11-2,-,CASSFGDGQPQHF,TGTGCCAGCAGCTTCGGGGACGGGCAGCCCCAGCATTTT
TRBJ1-4,-,TRBV21-1,-,CASSSRPGQGVSRANEKLFF,TGTGCCAGCAGCTCCCGGCCGGGACAGGGGGTTTCCAGGGCTAATGAAAAACTGTTTTTT
TRBJ2-3,-,TRBV9,-,CASSVGGDTDTQYF,TGTGCCAGCAGCGTAGGCGGGGACACAGATACGCAGTATTTT
TRBJ2-1,-,TRBV21-1,-,CASSKEDRGYNEQFF,TGTGCCAGCAGCAAAGAGGACAGGGGATACAATGAGCAGTTCTTC
TRBJ2-7,-,TRBV18,TRBD1,CASSPGGAGGYEQYF,TGTGCCAGCTCACCAGGGGGAGCAGGGGGCTACGAGCAGTACTTC